This T cell receptor beta chain was sequenced during a study of T-cell memory formation after mild COVID-19. Whole-study findings and limits: Among contracting clones, CD4+ were mainly CM/EM and CD8+ enriched in EMRA. Proof of SARS-CoV-2 specificity was absent for the second-wave clones that crested on day 37.

Concerning this clonotype: No antigen is known for it.

Germline V lookup: CDR1 SGHRS, CDR2 YFSETQ. The CDR3 length is 14 residues. The V gene lost 1 base and the J gene lost 3 bases, with 10 bases spanning the gap. TCR alpha and TCR beta cDNA libraries carrying sample barcodes and UMIs came from 5'RACE with constant-segment primers. A single record per CDR3 protein comes from TCRdb applying MiXCR to the 5' RACE reads. The sample has approximately 350,000 distinct CDR3 sequences; 25% to 30% are singletons. The chain has TRBV5-1 and TRBJ1-1; possibly TRBD1 for D (6 bases). The TCR was taken from an adult woman who had mild COVID-19 (a few samples of this study predate the infection). Cell type and time point are not known. Sample: PBMCs or a T cell subset sorted from them (not recorded which). This chain's CDR3 is CASSLLTGDTEAFF. The CDR3 nucleotides read TGCGCCAGCAGCTTGTTGACAGGAGACACTGAAGCTTTCTTT.